This is a list of T cell receptor beta chains from one sample in a study of blood T cells in healthy people across ages. MiXCR, applied by TCRdb to the 5' RACE reads, yields one record per CDR3 protein. The sample has roughly 830,000 distinct CDR3 sequences, around 62% seen once. The sequenced sample consisted of blood. These receptors came from a man aged 25 to 40 in good health. Both conserved end residues are part of each CDR3. Fields, in order: CDR3 length, V gene, CDR3 protein.

CDR3 length: 12
V gene: TRBV5-1
CDR3 protein: CASFFKWDTQYF

CDR3 length: 12
V gene: TRBV5-6
CDR3 protein: CASSRNGNEQFF

CDR3 length: 16
V gene: TRBV4-1
CDR3 protein: CASSQAGGRWNSPLHF

CDR3 length: 14
V gene: TRBV5-1
CDR3 protein: CASSLDRGDYGYTF

CDR3 length: 10
V gene: TRBV29-1
CDR3 protein: CGVELETQYF

CDR3 length: 12
V gene: TRBV29-1
CDR3 protein: CSVESDTDTQYF

CDR3 length: 14
V gene: TRBV20-1
CDR3 protein: CSYTGTSGGNEQFF

CDR3 length: 17
V gene: TRBV9
CDR3 protein: CASSRTSVSVGTDTQYF

CDR3 length: 15
V gene: TRBV7-3
CDR3 protein: CASSITGGGPDEQFF

CDR3 length: 16
V gene: TRBV7-9
CDR3 protein: CASSLGSGRKDNEQFF

CDR3 length: 13
V gene: TRBV2
CDR3 protein: CASSEIGAYEQYF

CDR3 length: 16
V gene: TRBV20-1
CDR3 protein: CSAKDPSGGTGETQYF

CDR3 length: 14
V gene: TRBV6-1
CDR3 protein: CASSEGRENTEAFF

CDR3 length: 12
V gene: TRBV6-6
CDR3 protein: CASSYSNEKLFF

CDR3 length: 14
V gene: TRBV12-3/TRBV12-4
CDR3 protein: CASSLEPRNYGYTF

CDR3 length: 13
V gene: TRBV24-1
CDR3 protein: CATSDTGSYEQYF

CDR3 length: 16
V gene: TRBV15
CDR3 protein: CATSRSPAGANYEQYF

CDR3 length: 16
V gene: TRBV7-8
CDR3 protein: CASSLAPGTGVYGYTF

CDR3 length: 13
V gene: TRBV3-1
CDR3 protein: CASSGLAKNEQFF

CDR3 length: 15
V gene: TRBV7-9
CDR3 protein: CASSLGVGVIDTQYF

CDR3 length: 16
V gene: TRBV21-1
CDR3 protein: CASSAHAEGNQETQYF

CDR3 length: 11
V gene: TRBV5-5
CDR3 protein: CASSRINEQYF

CDR3 length: 15
V gene: TRBV6-5
CDR3 protein: CASTHRPLSYNEQFF

CDR3 length: 14
V gene: TRBV7-9
CDR3 protein: CASSSRTGSTEAFF

CDR3 length: 15
V gene: TRBV7-9
CDR3 protein: CASSLSGQAVNEQYF

CDR3 length: 15
V gene: TRBV21-1
CDR3 protein: CASSRAGGLFREQFF

CDR3 length: 12
V gene: TRBV14
CDR3 protein: CARGPAYNEQFF

CDR3 length: 15
V gene: TRBV6-1
CDR3 protein: CASSEVEISTDTQYF

CDR3 length: 12
V gene: TRBV10-3
CDR3 protein: CAISENDSPLHF